Below are 10 T cell receptor beta chains sequenced from a single sample in a study of neurological immune-mediated disorders. Documented time point: technical triplicate 3. TCRdb re-analysed the 5' RACE reads in MiXCR, keeping a single row per CDR3 protein. The sample includes about 44,000 distinct CDR3 sequences, approximately 21% of them seen just once. The sequenced sample consisted of PBMCs. These receptor sequences come from a man in his 60s with HTLV-1-associated myelopathy (HAM/TSP).

Ten or more counts support this clonotype. This rearrangement joins TRBV4-1 to TRBJ2-1; 7 bases agree with TRBD1. This CDR3 has 15 amino acids. Germline loops: CDR1 MGHRA, CDR2 YSYEKL. The ends lost 2 bases at V and 3 bases at J; junction bases unmatched: 4. CDR3 sequence reads: CASSQRQGVYNEQFF. The CDR3 region has the DNA TGCGCCAGCAGCCAACGGCAGGGGGTCTACAATGAGCAGTTCTTC.

The rearrangement joins TRBV6-1 to TRBJ2-5; the match to TRBD2 covers 9 bases. Germline-derived CDR1 and CDR2 are MNHNS and SASEGT. The V gene end was trimmed by 8 bases and the J gene end by 4 bases; junction bases not matched to a gene: 11. This CDR3 is 15 amino acids long. The CDR3 loop reads CASVAAGGPLETQYF. The CDR3 nucleotides are TGTGCCAGCGTAGCCGCGGGAGGGCCCTTAGAGACCCAGTACTTC.

This clonotype was observed at least ten times. The chain recombines TRBV20-1 with TRBJ2-3; D might be TRBD2 (5 bases). The CDR3 consists of 15 residues. From germline, CDR1 is DFQATT and CDR2 SNEGSKA (reference sequence). The V gene lost 0 bases and the J gene lost 5 bases, with 15 bases spanning the gap. The DNA of the CDR3 is TGCAGTGCTAGAGATCCCCCGGGAACCTTAGATACGCAGTATTTT. It translates to CSARDPPGTLDTQYF.

This clonotype was found a few times. The chain employs TRBV20-1 and TRBJ1-1; 7 bases are shared with TRBD1. CDR3 length equals 16 residues. V lost 5 bases to trimming and J lost 3 bases; unmatched junction nucleotides: 15. Germline CDR1 reads DFQATT; CDR2 reads SNEGSKA (reference sequence). The CDR3 nucleotides read TGCAGTGCTCTGATGGGGGGAAGGGGGCCGGACACTGAAGCTTTCTTT. It codes for CSALMGGRGPDTEAFF.

This clonotype was seen a handful of times. The chain combines TRBV20-1 with TRBJ2-1; D unclear. There are 13 residues in the CDR3. V was clipped by 6 bases and J by 2 bases, with 11 bases between them. Germline-derived CDR1 and CDR2 are DFQATT and SNEGSKA (reference sequence). CDR3 sequence: CSAPRVPYNEQFF. The DNA for the CDR3 is TGCAGTGCCCCACGGGTTCCCTACAATGAGCAGTTCTTC.

This clonotype was seen ten or more times. V usage is TRBV5-5 and J usage is TRBJ2-5; 7 bases are a match to TRBD2. The V gene's germline CDR1 is SGHKS and CDR2 YYEKEE (reference sequence). This CDR3 comprises 13 residues. V was clipped by 4 bases and J by 4 bases; unmatched bases: 4. The CDR3 region is CASSPRLAETQYF. The CDR3 DNA reads as TGTGCCAGCAGCCCTAGACTAGCAGAGACCCAGTACTTC.

This clonotype came up many times. V and J are TRBV5-1 and TRBJ2-7, with 9 bases aligning to TRBD1. The CDR3 runs 14 residues. Germline V gene sequence: CDR1 SGHRS, CDR2 YFSETQ. The CDR3 sequence is CVTTVGTGLREQYF. The CDR3 DNA is TGCGTTACCACGGTCGGGACAGGGTTGCGCGAGCAGTACTTC.

This clonotype was recorded many times. CDR3 nucleotide sequence: TGCGCCAGCAGTTTCGTGGGAGACGAGCAGTACTTC. This codes for CASSFVGDEQYF. The chain carries TRBV5-1 and TRBJ2-7, with D possibly matching TRBD2 (5 bases). The V and J ends lost 5 bases and 5 bases respectively, with 11 bases between them. The CDR3 runs to 12 residues. CDR1 SGHRS and CDR2 YFSETQ come from the germline V gene.

This clonotype came up many times. The chain is built from TRBV7-2 and TRBJ2-7, with D tentatively TRBD2 (5 bases). Germline values: CDR1 SGHTA, CDR2 FQGNSA. The V end lost 3 bases, the J end lost 1 base, and 7 bases lay between the germline ends. The CDR3 runs 13 residues. DNA of the CDR3: TGTGCCAGCAGCTTTCCGGGATCCTACGAGCAGTACTTC. Translated: CASSFPGSYEQYF.

This clonotype was detected ten times or more. V gene TRBV18 combines with J gene TRBJ1-2; 11 bases line up with TRBD1. Germline V gene lookup returns CDR1 KGHSH and CDR2 LQKENI. The CDR3 is 13 residues long. V shed 2 bases, J shed 8 bases, and the junction held 1 base outside the gene matches. In DNA form, the CDR3 reads TGTGCCAGCTCACCAGGGACAGGGGGAGGCTACACCTTC. It yields the protein CASSPGTGGGYTF.